These 28 T cell receptor beta chains share one sample of origin, sequenced in a study of identifying expanded T cells in peripheral blood. Clones were sequenced by immunoSEQ multiplex PCR, and TCRdb holds only the in-frame ones, with some missing. The sample includes 90,000 to 100,000 clones, more than 70% seen only once; the top ten take roughly 3.8%. Source material: blood. The receptors were gathered from a person aged 18-70 years in good health.

The chain joins TRBV5-1 to TRBJ2-5, with a possible D match to TRBD2 (8 bases). CDR1 SGHRS and CDR2 YFSETQ come from the germline V gene. The CDR3 sequence is 15 residues long. Trimming cost V 6 bases and J 5 bases, with 20 bases left between them. CDR3 bases: TGCGCCAGCACCCTAGGGGGCCCTAGCGGGGAGACCCAGTACTTC. This encodes CASTLGGPSGETQYF.

CDR3 nucleotide sequence: TGCGCCAGCAGCTTGAGTCCGGGTAACTATGGCTACACCTTC. This encodes CASSLSPGNYGYTF. This chain connects TRBV5-1 to TRBJ1-2; D is unresolved. The length of the CDR3 is 14 residues. Germline V gene lookup returns CDR1 SGHRS and CDR2 YFSETQ. The V end was cut by 1 base, the J end by 1 base, with 8 bases between.

Concerning this clone: One junction end does not reproduce the germline sequence, and a read error may be involved. The chain is built from TRBV28 and TRBJ2-7; D perhaps matches TRBD1 (6 bases). The CDR3 spans 14 residues. Germline CDR1 is MDHEN and CDR2 is SYDVKM. CDR3 loop: CASSWDTSSYKQYF. The CDR3 coding sequence is TGTGCCAGCAGTTGGGACACGAGCTCCTACAAGCAGTACTTC.

The gene calls are TRBV7-9 and TRBJ1-4; D is perhaps TRBD1 (5 bases). CDR3 length equals 12 residues. The V gene lost 5 bases and the J gene lost 10 bases, with 11 bases spanning the gap. Germline V gene data show CDR1 as SEHNR and CDR2 as FQNEAQ (reference sequence). The CDR3 sequence is CASSRGLGKLFF. DNA for the CDR3: TGTGCCAGCAGCCGGGGACTCGGAAAACTGTTTTTT.

J is TRBJ2-2 and V is TRBV4-1, with 9 bases lining up with TRBD1. This CDR3 is built from 14 residues. The trim removed 6 bases at V and 4 bases at J, leaving 3 bases unmatched. Germline-derived CDR1 and CDR2 are MGHRA and YSYEKL. The CDR3 sequence: CASRDRGITGELFF. The CDR3, as DNA: TGCGCCAGCAGGGACAGGGGAATCACCGGGGAGCTGTTTTTT.

The chain joins TRBV11-3 to TRBJ2-2, with TRBD1 as a possible D gene (5 bases). V lost 8 bases, J lost 7 bases, and 20 bases lay in between. CDR1 and CDR2 from the germline V gene are SGHNT and YENEEA. There are 15 residues in the CDR3. The CDR3 reads CASSPSRGTYGELFF. The CDR3 DNA is TGTGCCAGCTCCCCCTCAAGGGGAACGTACGGGGAGCTGTTTTTT.

This chain connects TRBV5-1 to TRBJ2-3; D gene ambiguous. The germline V gene has CDR1 SGHRS and CDR2 YFSETQ. The V end lost 1 base, the J end lost 6 bases, and 12 bases lay between the germline ends. The CDR3 covers 14 residues. The CDR3, as DNA: TGCGCCAGCAGCTTGACTGAACCTGGGGATACGCAGTATTTT. Protein: CASSLTEPGDTQYF. The complete variable domain, with remaining parts taken from reference TRBV5-1 and TRBJ2-3, reads KAGVTQTPRYLIKTRGQQVTLSCSPISGHRSVSWYQQTPGQGLQFLFEYFSETQRNKGNFPGRFSGRQFSNSRSEMNVSTLELGDSALYLCASSLTEPGDTQYFGPGTRLTVL.

This rearrangement joins TRBV28 to TRBJ1-3; tentative D call: TRBD1 (5 bases). This CDR3 is built from 15 residues. Per the germline V gene, CDR1 is MDHEN and CDR2 is SYDVKM. V shed 2 bases and J shed 2 bases, with 10 bases lying between them. In DNA form, the CDR3 reads TGTGCCAGCAGTTTAAATGGGGGAACTGGAAACACCATATATTTT. The encoded protein is CASSLNGGTGNTIYF.

The chain links TRBV19 to TRBJ2-3, with 8 nucleotides matching TRBD2. V lost 5 bases, J lost 4 bases, and 20 bases stayed unmatched. The CDR3 is made up of 19 amino acids. Germline V gives CDR1 LNHDA, CDR2 SQIVND (reference sequence). The CDR3 region has the DNA TGTGCCAGTAGTCCCCGGGTAGCGGGAAGGGGGGTACCACCAGATACGCAGTATTTT. Amino acid sequence: CASSPRVAGRGVPPDTQYF.

The J gene is TRBJ2-7, the V gene TRBV4-3, with 9 bases that match TRBD2. There are 16 residues in the CDR3. Germline V gives CDR1 LGHNA, CDR2 YSLEER. With 0 bases clipped from V and 2 bases from J, the junction kept 5 bases outside the gene matches. The CDR3 protein is CASSQDDAGGTYEQYF. CDR3 DNA: TGCGCCAGCAGCCAAGATGACGCGGGAGGGACCTACGAGCAGTACTTC.

This clone was observed once. The chain couples TRBV27 to TRBJ2-7; D ambiguous. The germline CDR1 and CDR2 sequences are MNHEY and SMNVEV (reference sequence). The V end lost 2 bases, the J end lost 7 bases, and 6 bases lay between the germline ends. This CDR3 is built from 11 residues. The CDR3 DNA is TGTGCCAGCAGTTTAGGGTCGGAGCAGTACTTC. Its translation is CASSLGSEQYF.

The genes are TRBV4-3 and TRBJ2-2, with D hard to call. V was pared by 0 bases and J by 1 base, with 15 bases between. The germline V gene encodes CDR1 LGHNA and CDR2 YSLEER. The CDR3 is 18 residues long. CDR3 protein: CASSQDPRARQNTGELFF. DNA of the CDR3: TGCGCCAGCAGCCAAGATCCCCGGGCCAGGCAGAACACCGGGGAGCTGTTTTTT.

The V gene is TRBV5-1, the J gene TRBJ1-2; 7 positions match TRBD1. CDR3 size: 14 residues. Germline CDR1 and CDR2: SGHRS and YFSETQ. Unmatched junction bases numbered 7, after V lost 0 bases and J lost 8 bases. CDR3 nucleotides: TGCGCCAGCAGCTTGGGACAGGGTTTGGGCGGCTACACCTTC. This sequence encodes CASSLGQGLGGYTF.

V usage is TRBV7-2 and J usage is TRBJ1-3, with D maybe TRBD1 (5 bases). The V end lost 5 bases, the J end lost 2 bases, and 19 bases lay between the germline ends. CDR3 length equals 17 residues. Per germline, CDR1 SGHTA and CDR2 FQGNSA. The CDR3 loop is CASSTSTGGGTGNTIYF. For the CDR3, the DNA is TGTGCCAGCAGCACAAGCACGGGGGGAGGGACTGGAAACACCATATATTTT. Together with reference TRBV7-2 and TRBJ1-3, the CDR3 gives the full variable domain: GAGVSQSPSNKVTEKGKDVELRCDPISGHTALYWYRQSLGQGLEFLIYFQGNSAPDKSGLPSDRFSAERTGGSVSTLTIQRTQQEDSAVYLCASSTSTGGGTGNTIYFGEGSWLTVV.

This sequence joins TRBV6-1 and TRBJ1-2; 7 bases align to TRBD1. The CDR3 consists of 15 residues. After removal of 4 bases from V and 7 bases from J, the junction contained 12 bases not matched to a gene. Germline V gene data show CDR1 as MNHNS and CDR2 as SASEGT. Here the CDR3 DNA reads TGTGCCAGCAGTGCTGGACAGGACATTTTCAGTGGCTACACCTTC. The encoded protein is CASSAGQDIFSGYTF.

This chain uses TRBV7-9 with TRBJ2-5; D possibly corresponds to TRBD1 (5 bases). The CDR3 spans 14 residues. The germline V and J ends were trimmed by 1 base and 2 bases, with 8 bases remaining between them. The V gene's germline CDR1 is SEHNR and CDR2 FQNEAQ (reference sequence). The CDR3, as DNA: TGTGCCAGCAGCTTAGGACAGCTTCAAGAGACCCAGTACTTC. As protein: CASSLGQLQETQYF.

The V and J genes are TRBV4-1 and TRBJ2-1; D call uncertain. V dropped 1 base and J dropped 8 bases, with 12 bases sitting between them. Per the germline V gene, CDR1 is MGHRA and CDR2 is YSYEKL. This CDR3 contains 14 residues. The CDR3 bases are TGCGCCAGCAGCCAAGTAGGCGTGGCGCATGAGCAGTTCTTC. It is translated as CASSQVGVAHEQFF.

The J gene is TRBJ2-1, the V gene TRBV28; 7 bases map to TRBD2. The CDR3 sequence is 13 residues long. The germline gives CDR1 MDHEN, CDR2 SYDVKM. V trimming: 10 bases; J trimming: 2 bases; junction bases outside the gene matches: 5. CDR3 coding DNA: TGTGCCACCTTGGGGGGGACCTACAATGAGCAGTTCTTC. Amino acid sequence: CATLGGTYNEQFF.

This chain uses TRBV29-1 with TRBJ2-7, with 8 nucleotides matching TRBD2. The germline V gene encodes CDR1 SQVTM and CDR2 ANQGSEA. This CDR3 comprises 14 residues. V was pared by 2 bases and J by 0 bases, with 3 bases of the junction left unmatched. The CDR3 spells CSVELAGSSYEQYF. The CDR3, as DNA: TGCAGCGTTGAACTAGCGGGCAGCTCCTACGAGCAGTACTTC.

This clone was counted only a few times. V usage is TRBV30 and J usage is TRBJ1-5, with D uncertain. The CDR3 has 12 amino acids. Germline V CDR1 and CDR2: GTSNPN, SVGIG (reference sequence). Trimming stripped 1 base from V and 7 bases from J, with 8 bases between. In DNA form, the CDR3 reads TGTGCCTGGAGTGAAGGTAGACAGCCCCAGCATTTT. This sequence encodes CAWSEGRQPQHF.

The V gene is TRBV28, the J gene TRBJ2-2, with D unclear. V was cut by 3 bases and J by 6 bases, with 8 bases left in between. This CDR3 contains 13 residues. Per germline, CDR1 MDHEN and CDR2 SYDVKM. CDR3 sequence (DNA): TGTGCCAGCAGTTTGACTGCCGCCGGGGAGCTGTTTTTT. Translation: CASSLTAAGELFF.

The CDR3 DNA sequence: TGTGCCAGCAGTTTATTGGGGGGAGCGGGAGAGCGGTACGAGCAGTACTTC. This encodes CASSLLGGAGERYEQYF. The rearrangement links TRBV28 to TRBJ2-7, with 8 bases identical to TRBD2. The CDR3 covers 17 residues. V dropped 1 base and J dropped 4; count of bases not matched to a gene: 12. Germline V gene lookup returns CDR1 MDHEN and CDR2 SYDVKM.

The V and J genes are TRBV7-3 and TRBJ2-5; D gene ambiguous. Trimming took off 5 bases at V and 2 bases at J, with 9 bases between the two ends. Germline V CDR1 and CDR2: SGHTA, FQGTGA. The CDR3 length is 13 residues. The CDR3 protein is CASSTAIQETQYF. CDR3 coding DNA: TGTGCCAGCAGCACAGCGATACAAGAGACCCAGTACTTC.

J is TRBJ1-2 and V is TRBV29-1; D is unclear. The germline V gene encodes CDR1 SQVTM and CDR2 ANQGSEA. The CDR3 loop spans 12 amino acids. V lost 3 bases, J lost 9 bases, and 14 bases lay in between. The CDR3 spells CSVDRSSVSYTF. The DNA of the CDR3 is TGCAGCGTTGATAGATCCTCGGTGAGCTACACCTTC.

The chain uses TRBV5-6 and TRBJ1-2, with a tentative D call TRBD1 (6 bases). Deletions cut 0 bases from V and 7 bases from J, with 13 bases between. The V gene's germline CDR1 is SGHDT and CDR2 YYEEEE. The length of the CDR3 is 14 residues. The CDR3 nucleotides read TGTGCCAGCAGCTTGGCCCAGGGGCGCGGTGGCTACACCTTC. It encodes CASSLAQGRGGYTF.

The chain links TRBV10-1 to TRBJ2-1; 8 bases fit TRBD1. V dropped 2 bases and J dropped 8; count of bases not matched to a gene: 5. Germline-derived CDR1 and CDR2 are WNHNN and SYGVQD (reference sequence). The CDR3 has 14 amino acids. The CDR3 loop is CASSEAGGWYEQFF. As DNA, the CDR3 is TGCGCCAGCAGTGAGGCAGGGGGCTGGTATGAGCAGTTCTTC.

The rearrangement links TRBV23-1 to TRBJ2-7, with D maybe TRBD1 (6 bases). TRBV23-1 is known as an ORF, though its function is uncertain. The germline V and J ends were trimmed by 2 bases and 1 base, with 6 bases remaining between them. CDR3 size: 13 residues. DNA of the CDR3: TGCGCCAGCAGTCAACAGGGGTCCTACGAGCAGTACTTC. Protein: CASSQQGSYEQYF.

The chain employs TRBV28 and TRBJ1-2; no firm D call. Germline V gene sequence: CDR1 MDHEN, CDR2 SYDVKM. This CDR3 contains 13 residues. Trimming removed 0 bases at V and 8 bases at J, with 10 bases between. CDR3 DNA: TGTGCCAGCAGTTTATGGGGTTCGTTCGGCTACACCTTC. Translated, it gives CASSLWGSFGYTF.